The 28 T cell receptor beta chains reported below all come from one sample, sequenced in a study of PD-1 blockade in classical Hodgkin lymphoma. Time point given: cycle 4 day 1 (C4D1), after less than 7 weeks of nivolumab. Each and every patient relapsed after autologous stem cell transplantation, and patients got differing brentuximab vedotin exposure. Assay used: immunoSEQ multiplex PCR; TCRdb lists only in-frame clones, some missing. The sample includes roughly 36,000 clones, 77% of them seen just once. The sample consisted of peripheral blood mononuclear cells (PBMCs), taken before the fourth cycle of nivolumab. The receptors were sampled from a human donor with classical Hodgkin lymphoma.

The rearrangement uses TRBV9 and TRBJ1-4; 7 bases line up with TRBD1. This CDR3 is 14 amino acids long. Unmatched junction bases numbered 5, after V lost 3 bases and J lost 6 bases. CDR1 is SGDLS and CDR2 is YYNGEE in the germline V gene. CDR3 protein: CASSEGTAHEKLFF. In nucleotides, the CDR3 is TGTGCCAGCAGCGAGGGGACAGCCCATGAAAAACTGTTTTTT. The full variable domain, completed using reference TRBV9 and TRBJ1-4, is DSGVTQTPKHLITATGQRVTLRCSPRSGDLSVYWYQQSLDQGLQFLIQYYNGEERAKGNILERFSAQQFPDLHSELNLSSLELGDSALYFCASSEGTAHEKLFFGSGTQLSVL.

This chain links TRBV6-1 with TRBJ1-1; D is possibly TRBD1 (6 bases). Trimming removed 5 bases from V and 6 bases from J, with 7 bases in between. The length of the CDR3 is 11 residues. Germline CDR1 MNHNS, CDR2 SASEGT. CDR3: CASSSGAEAFF. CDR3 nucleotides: TGTGCCAGCAGTTCAGGGGCTGAAGCTTTCTTT.

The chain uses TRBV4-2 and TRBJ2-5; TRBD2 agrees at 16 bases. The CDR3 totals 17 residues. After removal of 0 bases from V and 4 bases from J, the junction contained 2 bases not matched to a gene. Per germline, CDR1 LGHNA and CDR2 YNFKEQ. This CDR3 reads CASSQDGTSGGAETQYF. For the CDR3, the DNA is TGTGCCAGCAGCCAAGATGGGACTAGCGGGGGGGCAGAGACCCAGTACTTC.

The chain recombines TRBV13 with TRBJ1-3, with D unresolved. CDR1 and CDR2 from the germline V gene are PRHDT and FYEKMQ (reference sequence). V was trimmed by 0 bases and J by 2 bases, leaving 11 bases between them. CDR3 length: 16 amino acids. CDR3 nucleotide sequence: TGTGCCAGCAGCTTAGGGGGGAGATCGCCTGGAAACACCATATATTTT. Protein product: CASSLGGRSPGNTIYF.

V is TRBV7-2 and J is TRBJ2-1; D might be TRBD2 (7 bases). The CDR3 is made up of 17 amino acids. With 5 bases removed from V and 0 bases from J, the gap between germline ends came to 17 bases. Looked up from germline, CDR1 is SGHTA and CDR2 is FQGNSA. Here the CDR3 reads CASSLLRGGSSYNEQFF. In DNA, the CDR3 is TGTGCCAGCAGCCTGCTTAGGGGGGGTAGCTCCTACAATGAGCAGTTCTTC.

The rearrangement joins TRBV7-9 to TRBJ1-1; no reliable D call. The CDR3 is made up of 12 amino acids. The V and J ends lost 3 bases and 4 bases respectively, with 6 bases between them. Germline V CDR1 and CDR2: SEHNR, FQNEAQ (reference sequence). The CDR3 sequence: CASSFSSTEAFF. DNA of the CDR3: TGTGCCAGCAGCTTCAGTAGCACTGAAGCTTTCTTT.

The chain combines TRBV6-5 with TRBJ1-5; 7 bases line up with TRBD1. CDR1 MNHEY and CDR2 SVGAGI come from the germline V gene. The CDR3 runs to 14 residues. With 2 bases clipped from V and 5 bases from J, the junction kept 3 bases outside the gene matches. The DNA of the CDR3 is TGTGCCAGCAGTTACACAGGGGATCATCAGCCCCAGCATTTT. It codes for CASSYTGDHQPQHF.

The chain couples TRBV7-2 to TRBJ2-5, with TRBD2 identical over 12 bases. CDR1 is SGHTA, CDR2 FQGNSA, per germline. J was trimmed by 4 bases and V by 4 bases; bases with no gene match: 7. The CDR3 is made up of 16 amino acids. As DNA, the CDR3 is TGTGCCAGCAGCTCAGGCGGGACTAGCGGGTCAGAGACCCAGTACTTC. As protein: CASSSGGTSGSETQYF.

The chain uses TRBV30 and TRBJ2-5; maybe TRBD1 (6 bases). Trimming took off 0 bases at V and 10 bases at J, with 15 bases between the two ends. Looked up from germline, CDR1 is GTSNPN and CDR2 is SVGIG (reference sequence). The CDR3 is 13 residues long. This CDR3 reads CAWSVVQGIVQYF. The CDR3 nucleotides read TGTGCCTGGAGTGTAGTACAGGGAATAGTCCAGTACTTC.

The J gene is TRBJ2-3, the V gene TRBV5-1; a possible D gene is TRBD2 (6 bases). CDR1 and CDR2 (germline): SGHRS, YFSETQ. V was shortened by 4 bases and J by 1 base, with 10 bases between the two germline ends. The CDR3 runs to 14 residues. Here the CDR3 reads CASSAASGTDTQYF. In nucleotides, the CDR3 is TGCGCCAGCAGCGCAGCTAGCGGCACAGATACGCAGTATTTT. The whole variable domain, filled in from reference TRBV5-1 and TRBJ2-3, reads KAGVTQTPRYLIKTRGQQVTLSCSPISGHRSVSWYQQTPGQGLQFLFEYFSETQRNKGNFPGRFSGRQFSNSRSEMNVSTLELGDSALYLCASSAASGTDTQYFGPGTRLTVL.

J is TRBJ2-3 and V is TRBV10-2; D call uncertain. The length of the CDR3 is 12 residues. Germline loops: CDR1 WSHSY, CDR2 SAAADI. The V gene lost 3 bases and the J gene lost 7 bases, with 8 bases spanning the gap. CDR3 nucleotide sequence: TGCGCCAGCAGTGATACGGCAAATACGCAGTATTTT. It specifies CASSDTANTQYF.

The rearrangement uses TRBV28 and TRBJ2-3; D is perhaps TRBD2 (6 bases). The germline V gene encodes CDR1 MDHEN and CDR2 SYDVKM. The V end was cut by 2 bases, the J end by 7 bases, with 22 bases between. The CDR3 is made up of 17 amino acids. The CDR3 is CASSLVGGGEHLNTQYF. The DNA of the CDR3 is TGTGCCAGCAGTTTAGTCGGAGGCGGGGAACATTTGAATACGCAGTATTTT.

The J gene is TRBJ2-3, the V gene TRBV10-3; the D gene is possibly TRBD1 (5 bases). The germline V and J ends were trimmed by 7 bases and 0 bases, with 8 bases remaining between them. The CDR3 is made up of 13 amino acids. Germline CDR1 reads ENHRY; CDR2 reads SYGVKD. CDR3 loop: CAIKGFSTDTQYF. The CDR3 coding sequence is TGTGCCATCAAGGGGTTTAGCACAGATACGCAGTATTTT.

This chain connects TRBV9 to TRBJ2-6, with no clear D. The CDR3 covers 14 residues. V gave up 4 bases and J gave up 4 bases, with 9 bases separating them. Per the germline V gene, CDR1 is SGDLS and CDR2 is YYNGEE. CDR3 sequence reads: CASSLYSGANVLTF. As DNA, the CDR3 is TGTGCCAGCAGCCTTTATTCCGGGGCCAACGTCCTGACTTTC.

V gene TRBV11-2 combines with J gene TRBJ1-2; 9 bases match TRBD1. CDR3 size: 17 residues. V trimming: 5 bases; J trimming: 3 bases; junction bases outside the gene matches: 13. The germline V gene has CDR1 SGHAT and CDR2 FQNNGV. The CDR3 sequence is CASSEGQGYDGDYGYTF. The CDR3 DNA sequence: TGTGCCAGCAGCGAGGGACAGGGATACGATGGAGACTATGGCTACACCTTC.

CDR3 amino acids: CASSDTGSQPPNWLGLTEAFF. The CDR3 DNA follows: TGCGCCAGCAGTGATACGGGATCCCAACCCCCTAATTGGCTGGGGTTAACTGAAGCTTTCTTT. The V call is TRBV10-1, the J call TRBJ1-1; D unclear. The CDR3 has 21 amino acids. V was pared by 3 bases and J by 5 bases, with 34 bases between. In germline, CDR1 is WNHNN, CDR2 SYGVQD (reference sequence).

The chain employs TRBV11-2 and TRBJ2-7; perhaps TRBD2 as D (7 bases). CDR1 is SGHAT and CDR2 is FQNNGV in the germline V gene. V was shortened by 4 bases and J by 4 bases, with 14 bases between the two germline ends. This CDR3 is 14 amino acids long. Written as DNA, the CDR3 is TGTGCCAGCAGCTCCAGAGGGGGGGATTACGAGCAGTACTTC. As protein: CASSSRGGDYEQYF.

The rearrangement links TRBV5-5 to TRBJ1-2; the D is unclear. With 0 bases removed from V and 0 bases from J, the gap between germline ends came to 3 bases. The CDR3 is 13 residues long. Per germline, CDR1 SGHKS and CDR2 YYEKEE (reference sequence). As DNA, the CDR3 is TGTGCCAGCAGCTTGGTACCTAACTATGGCTACACCTTC. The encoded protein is CASSLVPNYGYTF.

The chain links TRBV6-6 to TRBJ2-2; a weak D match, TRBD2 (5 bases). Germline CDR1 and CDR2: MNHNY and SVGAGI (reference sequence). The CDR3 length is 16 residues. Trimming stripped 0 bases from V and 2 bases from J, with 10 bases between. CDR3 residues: CASSYSRAANTGELFF. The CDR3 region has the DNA TGTGCCAGCAGTTACTCGAGGGCGGCCAACACCGGGGAGCTGTTTTTT.

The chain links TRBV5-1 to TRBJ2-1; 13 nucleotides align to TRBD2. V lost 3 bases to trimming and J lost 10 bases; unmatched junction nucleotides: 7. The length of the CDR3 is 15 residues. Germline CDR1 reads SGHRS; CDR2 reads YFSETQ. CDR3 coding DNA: TGCGCCAGCAGCTCGGGACTAGCGGGAATCCAGGAGCAGTTCTTC. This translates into CASSSGLAGIQEQFF.

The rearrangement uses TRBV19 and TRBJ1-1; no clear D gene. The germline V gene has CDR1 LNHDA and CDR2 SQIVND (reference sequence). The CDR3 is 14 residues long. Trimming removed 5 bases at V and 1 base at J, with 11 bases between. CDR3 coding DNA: TGTGCCAGTAGTCCTCGAGCCGGGAACACTGAAGCTTTCTTT. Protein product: CASSPRAGNTEAFF.

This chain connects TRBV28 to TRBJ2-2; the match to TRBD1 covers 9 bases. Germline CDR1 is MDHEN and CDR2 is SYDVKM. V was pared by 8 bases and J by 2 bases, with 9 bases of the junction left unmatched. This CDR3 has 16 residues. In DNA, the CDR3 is TGTGCCAGCGGTAACCGGGACAGGGTCAACACCGGGGAGCTGTTTTTT. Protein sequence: CASGNRDRVNTGELFF.

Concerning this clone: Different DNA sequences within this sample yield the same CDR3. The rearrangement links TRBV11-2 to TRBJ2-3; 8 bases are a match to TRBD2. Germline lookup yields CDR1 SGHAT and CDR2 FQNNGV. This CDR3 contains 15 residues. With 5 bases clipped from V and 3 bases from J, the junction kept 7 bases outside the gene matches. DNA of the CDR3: TGTGCCAGCAGCCCTTGGACTAGCAGTACAGATACGCAGTATTTT. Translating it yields CASSPWTSSTDTQYF.

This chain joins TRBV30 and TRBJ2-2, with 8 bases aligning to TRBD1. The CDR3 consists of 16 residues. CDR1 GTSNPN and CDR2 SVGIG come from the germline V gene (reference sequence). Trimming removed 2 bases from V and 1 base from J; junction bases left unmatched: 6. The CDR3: CAWSNPGTGNTGELFF. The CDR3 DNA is TGTGCCTGGAGTAATCCCGGGACAGGGAACACCGGGGAGCTGTTTTTT.

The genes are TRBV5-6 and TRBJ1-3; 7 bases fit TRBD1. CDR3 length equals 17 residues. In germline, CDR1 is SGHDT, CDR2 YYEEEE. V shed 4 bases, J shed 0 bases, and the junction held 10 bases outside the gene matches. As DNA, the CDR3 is TGTGCCAGCAGCGCGTTACAGGGGATTGGCTCTGGAAACACCATATATTTT. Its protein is CASSALQGIGSGNTIYF.

The DNA for the CDR3 is TGTGCCAGCAGCGCCTTTATACTTCCCTACAATGAGCAGTTCTTC. It yields the protein CASSAFILPYNEQFF. The V and J genes are TRBV7-9 and TRBJ2-1; D gene ambiguous. The germline V gene has CDR1 SEHNR and CDR2 FQNEAQ (reference sequence). V dropped 5 bases and J dropped 2 bases, with 13 bases sitting between them. This CDR3 is 15 amino acids long.

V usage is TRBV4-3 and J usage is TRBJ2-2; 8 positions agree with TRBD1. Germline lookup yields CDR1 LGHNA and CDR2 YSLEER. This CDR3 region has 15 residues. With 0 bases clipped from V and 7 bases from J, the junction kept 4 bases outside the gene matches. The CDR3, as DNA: TGCGCCAGCAGCCAAGACAGGGGGCGCCTCGGGGAGCTGTTTTTT. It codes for CASSQDRGRLGELFF.

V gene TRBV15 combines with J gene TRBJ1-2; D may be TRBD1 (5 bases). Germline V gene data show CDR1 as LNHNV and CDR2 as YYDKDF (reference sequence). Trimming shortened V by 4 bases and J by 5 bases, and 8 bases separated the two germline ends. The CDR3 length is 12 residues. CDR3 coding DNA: TGTGCCACCAGCACAGACAGATATGGCTACACCTTC. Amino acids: CATSTDRYGYTF.